This TCR beta chain was observed in a study of cytomegalovirus exposure and HLA in healthy donors. The study's findings and limits: Later on, an analysis tied 15,000 to 20,000 TCR beta sequences to HLA alleles at 0.05 false discovery rate. Analysis was carried out at a later point, and it linked a missense DCLRE1C variant to TCR beta V- and J-gene trimming.

Primers: 60 Vbeta forward and 13 Jbeta reverse. Using immunoSEQ multiplex PCR, the repertoire was profiled, and TCRdb retains in-frame clones only, with some absent. This sample has over 35,000 clones, with 50% to 75% found just once. In the case of this clone: Its target is not known.

These donors, healthy bone marrow donors, were studied. This donor's record omits CMV serostatus. The trim removed 4 bases at V and 4 bases at J, leaving 3 bases unmatched. This CDR3 spans 14 amino acids. Germline loops: CDR1 SGHRS, CDR2 YFSETQ. The TCR originated in a human donor in good health. The sequenced sample was PBMCs. This chain connects TRBV5-1 to TRBJ1-2; 11 nucleotides match TRBD1. In nucleotides, the CDR3 is TGCGCCAGCAGCGCCGGGACAGGGGGCTATGGCTACACCTTC. It encodes CASSAGTGGYGYTF.